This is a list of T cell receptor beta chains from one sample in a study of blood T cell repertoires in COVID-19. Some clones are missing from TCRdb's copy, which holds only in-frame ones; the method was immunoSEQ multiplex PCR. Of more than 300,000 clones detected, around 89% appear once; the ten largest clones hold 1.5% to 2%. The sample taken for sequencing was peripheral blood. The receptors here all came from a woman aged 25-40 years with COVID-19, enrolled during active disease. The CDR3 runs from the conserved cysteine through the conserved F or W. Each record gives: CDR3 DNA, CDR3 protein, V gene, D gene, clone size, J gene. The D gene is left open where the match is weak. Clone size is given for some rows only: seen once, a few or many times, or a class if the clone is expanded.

TGTGCCAGCAGTGCAGCCTGGGGGCGTCCTTCCACAGATACGCAGTATTTT,CASSAAWGRPSTDTQYF,TRBV2,-,-,TRBJ2-3
TGCGCCAGCAGCAGAGGGACAGCGGCAAATGAAAAACTGTTTTTT,CASSRGTAANEKLFF,TRBV5-1,TRBD1,-,TRBJ1-4
TGTGCCAGCAGTGCCCGACAGGGCGGGTACGAGCAGTACTTC,CASSARQGGYEQYF,TRBV27,TRBD1,-,TRBJ2-7
TGCGCCAGCAGCTTGGGGGACAGGTCGACGGGGACCCAGTACTTC,CASSLGDRSTGTQYF,TRBV5-1,TRBD1,-,TRBJ2-5
TGTGCCAGCAGCTCTAGGACAGGGTGGGCCCCTGAAGCTTTCTTT,CASSSRTGWAPEAFF,TRBV11-3,TRBD1,-,TRBJ1-1
TGTGCCAGCAGTTTACTTGGCGTGGGAGGAACTGAAGCTTTCTTT,CASSLLGVGGTEAFF,TRBV27,-,-,TRBJ1-1
TGTGCCAGCAGCTCCCGAGGGGGGGCCTCGGATACGCAGTATTTT,CASSSRGGASDTQYF,TRBV5-6,-,-,TRBJ2-3
TGTGCCAGCAGCCCCGGAGGGGAGGGGTATTTT,CASSPGGEGYF,TRBV28,TRBD2,-,TRBJ2-3
TGTGCCAGCAGCCCCCTGTCCCGGGAACAGGGTTCTAACTATGGCTACACCTTC,CASSPLSREQGSNYGYTF,TRBV27,-,-,TRBJ1-2
TGTGCCAGCAGGGCTGGCACCGGGGAGCTGTTTTTT,CASRAGTGELFF,TRBV5-4,-,-,TRBJ2-2
TGTGCCAGCAGCGTAGATCCAGGCTTGGACACCGGGGAGCTGTTTTTT,CASSVDPGLDTGELFF,TRBV9,-,-,TRBJ2-2
TGTGCCAGCGAGAGGCGGGGGGCCTCCCATACGCAGTATTTT,CASERRGASHTQYF,TRBV2,TRBD2,-,TRBJ2-3
TGTGCCAGCAGCTTGGGGCAGGGCAGGTGGGATAATTCACCCCTCCACTTT,CASSLGQGRWDNSPLHF,TRBV5-6,-,-,TRBJ1-6
TGTGCCAGCAGCTTATCTACCGGTCGTTTACAGCCCCAGCATTTT,CASSLSTGRLQPQHF,TRBV7-9,-,-,TRBJ1-5
TGTGCCAGCAGCTTGGCCATTGGCGGGGAGGTAGCCGGGGAGCTGTTTTTT,CASSLAIGGEVAGELFF,TRBV5-5,-,-,TRBJ2-2
TGCGCCAGCAGCTTGGGGATCGGCGGAGGAAATTCACCCCTCCACTTT,CASSLGIGGGNSPLHF,TRBV5-1,-,-,TRBJ1-6
TGTGCCAGCTCGTCCAGGAACACTGAAGCTTTCTTT,CASSSRNTEAFF,TRBV18,-,-,TRBJ1-1
TGTGCCAGCAGTCGACTAGCGACCGACACCCGTCCTTCCGGGGAGCTGTTTTTT,CASSRLATDTRPSGELFF,TRBV6-6,TRBD2,-,TRBJ2-2
TGTGCCAGCAGGGTGGGACACCCGAACACTGAAGCTTTCTTT,CASRVGHPNTEAFF,TRBV27,-,-,TRBJ1-1
TGCGCCAGCAGTGGGACAGGATCTAATGAAAAACTGTTTTTT,CASSGTGSNEKLFF,TRBV5-1,TRBD1,-,TRBJ1-4
TGTGCCAGCAGCTTAATCGGGGGGACAGGGGTGGATGAGCAGTTCTTC,CASSLIGGTGVDEQFF,TRBV7-8,TRBD1,-,TRBJ2-1
TGTGCCAGCAGCACAACAGTGGAGACCCAGTACTTC,CASSTTVETQYF,TRBV11-3,-,-,TRBJ2-5
TGTGCCAGCAGCTTATGGGGTGGGGGGAGCACTGAAGCTTTCTTT,CASSLWGGGSTEAFF,TRBV7-9,-,-,TRBJ1-1
TGTGCCAGCCGCCTGGGCCCTAATGAGCAGTTCTTC,CASRLGPNEQFF,TRBV12-3/TRBV12-4,-,-,TRBJ2-1
TGCGCCAGCAGCTTGGCCGCAGTGAACACTGAAGCTTTCTTT,CASSLAAVNTEAFF,TRBV5-1,-,-,TRBJ1-1
TGCGCCAGCAGCCGCAGGACAGGGTCAGATGAGCAGTTCTTC,CASSRRTGSDEQFF,TRBV4-1,TRBD1,-,TRBJ2-1
TGTGCCAGCAGCACCTCCTTTAGCGGGGGAGAAGAGACCCAGTACTTC,CASSTSFSGGEETQYF,TRBV5-4,TRBD2,-,TRBJ2-5
TGCGCCAGCAGCTTAGGGAGTGCAACTAATGAAAAACTGTTTTTT,CASSLGSATNEKLFF,TRBV5-1,-,few,TRBJ1-4
TGTGTCAGAAGTATACCTTGGGCCACCGCTAACTATGGCTACACCTTC,CVRSIPWATANYGYTF,TRBV7-5,-,few,TRBJ1-2
TGTGCCAGCAGTTTATACGGGTTTGAGCAGTTCTTC,CASSLYGFEQFF,TRBV27,-,-,TRBJ2-1
TGTGCCAGCAGTTATTCGAGGGCCACTGAAGCTTTCTTT,CASSYSRATEAFF,TRBV6-2/TRBV6-3,-,-,TRBJ1-1
TGCAGTGCTAGTGCGGGTGGGTGGACTGCTTACGAGCAGTACTTC,CSASAGGWTAYEQYF,TRBV20-1,-,-,TRBJ2-7
TGCGCCAGCAGCCCCTCCGGACTAGATACGCACGCAGATACGCAGTATTTT,CASSPSGLDTHADTQYF,TRBV4-1,TRBD2,-,TRBJ2-3
TGTGCCAGCAGGACAGGGGTAATCACTGAAGCTTTCTTT,CASRTGVITEAFF,TRBV6-5,TRBD1,-,TRBJ1-1
TGTGCCAGCAGCCCGGACACAGGGCGAAGGACTGAAGCTTTCTTT,CASSPDTGRRTEAFF,TRBV3-1/TRBV3-2,-,-,TRBJ1-1
TGTGCCAGCAGCCAAGGACAGAGACGCAACTATGGCTACACCTTC,CASSQGQRRNYGYTF,TRBV3-1/TRBV3-2,-,-,TRBJ1-2